The clone carrying this TCR beta chain has at least ten counts. The data were taken from a study of T cells after yellow fever vaccination. TCRdb reanalysed the 5' RACE reads using MiXCR and keeps one entry per CDR3 protein. The sample holds just under 30,000 distinct CDR3 sequences, less than 5.5% seen once. This clonotype was obtained from a man under 40 who received the YFV17D yellow fever vaccine. Sequences were derived from CD8+ T cells sorted from PBMCs, sampled 10 days after the yellow fever booster vaccination.

The CDR3 bases are TGTGCCAGTAGTGTAGCGGCGACGGGCTACAATGAGCAGTTCTTC. This codes for CASSVAATGYNEQFF. This chain joins TRBV19 and TRBJ2-1; a possible D gene is TRBD2 (6 bases). The V gene's germline CDR1 is LNHDA and CDR2 SQIVND (reference sequence). V was clipped by 5 bases and J by 3 bases, with 14 bases between them. There are 15 residues in the CDR3.